This T cell receptor beta chain was documented in a study of T cell responses to AZD1222 COVID-19 vaccine. A remark on this clone: Its cognate antigen is unknown.

Method: immunoSEQ multiplex PCR; TCRdb's copy keeps in-frame clones and lacks some. The data hold 98,000 or so clones, with approximately 84% observed a single time. The study, taken as a whole, reports: The span of vaccine-associated CD4 TCRs extended across spike, with dominance at 160-218 and 743-854. Clonal diversity was possibly underestimated, and the donors were mostly white British, with more females.

Per germline, CDR1 LNHNV and CDR2 YYDKDF (reference sequence). CDR3 length: 14 residues. V dropped 5 bases and J dropped 8 bases, with 18 bases sitting between them. The clonotype originates from an adult who received the AZD1222 COVID-19 vaccine. This specimen was peripheral blood, taken 28 days after the second AZD1222 dose. This chain joins TRBV15 and TRBJ1-2; D unresolved. CDR3 bases: TGTGCCACCAGCGGCCTTCCGGGTCTGTTAGGCTACACCTTC. It codes for CATSGLPGLLGYTF.